The rows below give T cell receptor beta chains drawn from one sample of a study of T cells after posttransplantation cyclophosphamide. The method was immunoSEQ multiplex PCR; TCRdb's version includes in-frame clones alone and lacks a portion of them. The sample shows over 20,000 clones, 70% to 90% of them seen only once. The source was PBMCs, collected around 53 weeks after allogeneic stem cell transplant with calcineurin inhibitor and methotrexate. These TCRs come from a female patient aged 30 to 45 who received an allogeneic stem cell transplant from an unrelated donor, was CMV-positive, and had acute and chronic GVHD. A share of the T cells may be of graft donor origin. CDR3s include the opening cysteine and the closing phenylalanine or tryptophan. Fields, in order: V gene, J gene, clone size, D gene, CDR3 protein, CDR3 DNA. D genes are given only for firm matches. Only some rows state a clone size, as once, few, many or a class for expanded clones.

TRBV6-1	TRBJ1-5	few	TRBD1	CASSYTGEFNQPQHF	TGTGCCAGCAGCTACACAGGGGAATTCAATCAGCCCCAGCATTTT
TRBV25-1	TRBJ1-2	few	TRBD1	CASSDKTGGGYGYTF	TGTGCCAGCAGTGACAAGACAGGGGGCGGCTATGGCTACACCTTC
TRBV4-3	TRBJ2-3	NA	TRBD2	CASSGRGRASGRSVTDTQYF	TGCGCCAGCAGCGGAAGGGGAAGGGCTAGCGGGAGATCGGTTACAGATACGCAGTATTTT
TRBV10-3	TRBJ2-6	NA	TRBD1	CAIRGRGDRGVTGANVLTF	TGTGCCATCAGGGGGCGAGGGGACAGGGGAGTTACTGGGGCCAACGTCCTGACTTTC
TRBV25-1	TRBJ2-7	NA	TRBD1	CASSPSGTGSYEQYF	TGTGCCAGCTCTCCATCCGGGACAGGGTCCTACGAGCAGTACTTC
TRBV4-1	TRBJ2-7	NA	NA	CASSQRHPIGSYEQYF	TGCGCCAGCAGCCAAAGACATCCTATAGGATCCTACGAGCAGTACTTC
TRBV13	TRBJ2-5	once	TRBD2	CASSLIAGGQETQYF	TGTGCCAGCAGCTTAATAGCGGGTGGCCAAGAGACCCAGTACTTC
TRBV7-3	TRBJ2-1	NA	NA	CAGSYYPYSVPSTEGANEQFF	TGTGCCGGCTCCTATTACCCGTACTCAGTTCCCTCTACAGAAGGTGCCAATGAGCAGTTCTTC
TRBV30	TRBJ1-6	NA	TRBD1	CAWRGVRGDSHHF	TGTGCCTGGAGAGGGGTCAGGGGGGACAGCCACCACTTT
TRBV5-1	TRBJ1-2	NA	NA	CASSPRQGANYGYTF	TGCGCCAGCAGCCCCCGTCAGGGCGCTAACTATGGCTACACCTTC
TRBV9	TRBJ1-1	NA	TRBD1	CASSETGGHTEAFF	TGTGCCAGCAGCGAGACAGGGGGACACACTGAAGCTTTCTTT
TRBV15	TRBJ2-4	NA	NA	CATSSSQINIQYF	TGTGCCACCAGCAGTTCCCAGATAAACATTCAGTACTTC
TRBV7-3	TRBJ2-2	NA	TRBD2	CASSLTLTSGGYTGELFF	TGTGCCAGCAGCTTAACGTTGACCAGCGGGGGTTACACCGGGGAGCTGTTTTTT
TRBV19	TRBJ2-7	NA	TRBD2	CASSGLADYEQYF	TGTGCCAGCTCCGGACTAGCGGACTACGAGCAGTACTTC